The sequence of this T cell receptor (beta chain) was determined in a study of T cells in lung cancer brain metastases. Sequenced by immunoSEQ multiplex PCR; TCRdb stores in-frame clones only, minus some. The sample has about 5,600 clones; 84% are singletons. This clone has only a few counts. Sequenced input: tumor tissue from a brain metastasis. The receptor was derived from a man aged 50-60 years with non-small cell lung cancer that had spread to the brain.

CDR3 residues: CASSPQASRNTEAFF. DNA for the CDR3: TGTGCCAGCAGCCCCCAAGCTTCGAGGAACACTGAAGCTTTCTTT. The genes are TRBV4-2 and TRBJ1-1, with D unclear. CDR3 length: 15 residues. From germline, CDR1 is LGHNA and CDR2 YNFKEQ. V was clipped by 4 bases and J by 1 base, with 13 bases between them.